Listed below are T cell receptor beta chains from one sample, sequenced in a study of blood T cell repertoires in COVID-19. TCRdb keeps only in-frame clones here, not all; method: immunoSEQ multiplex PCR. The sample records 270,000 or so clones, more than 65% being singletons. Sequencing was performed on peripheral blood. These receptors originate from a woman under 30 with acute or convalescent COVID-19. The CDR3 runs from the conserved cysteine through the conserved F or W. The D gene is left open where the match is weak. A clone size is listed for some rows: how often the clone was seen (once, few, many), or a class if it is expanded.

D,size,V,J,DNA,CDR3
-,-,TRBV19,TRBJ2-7,TGTGCCAGTAGTCAAGCGGGTGACTCCTACGAGCAGTACTTC,CASSQAGDSYEQYF
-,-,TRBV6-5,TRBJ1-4,TGTGCCAGCAGTTGGTCCGGGGGGAGTTTTGAAAAACTGTTTTTT,CASSWSGGSFEKLFF
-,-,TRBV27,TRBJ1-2,TGTGCCAGCAGCCGATGGGGAGGGATGGCTGGCTACACCTTC,CASSRWGGMAGYTF
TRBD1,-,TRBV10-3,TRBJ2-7,TGTGCCATCAGTGAGTCTCCACCGACAGGGGGCGTCTCCTACGAGCAGTACTTC,CAISESPPTGGVSYEQYF
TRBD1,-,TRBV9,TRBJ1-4,TGTGCCAGCAGCCCACGAGATCGAAGACAGGGCCAGGAAGAAAAACTGTTTTTT,CASSPRDRRQGQEEKLFF
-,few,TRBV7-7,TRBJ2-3,TGTGCTAGCAGCCTTGGAGTAAGCGAGGGCGGCACAGATACGCAGTATTTT,CASSLGVSEGGTDTQYF
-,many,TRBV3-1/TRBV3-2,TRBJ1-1,TGTGCCAGCAGCCGGGGGGGGAGGTACACTGAAGCTTTCTTT,CASSRGGRYTEAFF
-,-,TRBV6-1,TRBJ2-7,TGTGCCAGCAGTGAAGTTTGGAGGGACTACGAGCAGTACTTC,CASSEVWRDYEQYF
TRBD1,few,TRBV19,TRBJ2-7,TGTGCCAGTAGTATTATCGGGACAGGGCACTACGAGCAGTACTTC,CASSIIGTGHYEQYF
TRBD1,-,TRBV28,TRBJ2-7,TGTGCCAGCAGACCCCCCTTGACAGGGTCCGAGCAGTACTTC,CASRPPLTGSEQYF
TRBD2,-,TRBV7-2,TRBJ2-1,TGTGCCAGCAGCTTAGTTCAGGGACTAGCGGGCACCTACAATGAGCAGTTCTTC,CASSLVQGLAGTYNEQFF
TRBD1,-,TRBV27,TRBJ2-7,TGTGCCAGCAGTTTACGGGACAGGGGAACCTACGAGCAGTACTTC,CASSLRDRGTYEQYF
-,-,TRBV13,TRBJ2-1,TGTGCCAGCAGCTTAGGTTTGACTTACAATGAGCAGTTCTTC,CASSLGLTYNEQFF
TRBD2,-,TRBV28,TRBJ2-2,TGTGCCAGCAGTATACCGGGACTAGCGGGAGTTGCCGCCGGGGAGCTGTTTTTT,CASSIPGLAGVAAGELFF
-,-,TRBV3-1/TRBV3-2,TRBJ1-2,TGTGCCAGCAGCCAAGGGGGCGGCAGGACTAACTATGGCTACACCTTC,CASSQGGGRTNYGYTF
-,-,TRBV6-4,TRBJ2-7,TGTGCCAGCAGCCCCGTACGGGAGACGGGGTCCGAGCAGTACTTC,CASSPVRETGSEQYF
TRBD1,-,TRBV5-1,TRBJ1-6,TGCGCCAGCAGCAGGCGGGACAGCTTAAATTCACCCCTCCACTTT,CASSRRDSLNSPLHF
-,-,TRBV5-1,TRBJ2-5,TGCGCCAGCAGCCGGGACCTGAGGGGGCAAGAGACCCAGTACTTC,CASSRDLRGQETQYF
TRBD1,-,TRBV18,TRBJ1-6,TGTGCCAGCTCAAAGGGACAGGGGGGGACGAATTCACCCCTCCACTTT,CASSKGQGGTNSPLHF
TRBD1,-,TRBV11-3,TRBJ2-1,TGTGCCAGCAGCTTCGGACACGGACAGGGCTTGGGCAGCTCCTACAATGAGCAGTTCTTC,CASSFGHGQGLGSSYNEQFF
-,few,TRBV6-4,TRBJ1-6,TGTGCCAGCAGTCCCAGGGCGAATAATTCACCCCTCCACTTT,CASSPRANNSPLHF
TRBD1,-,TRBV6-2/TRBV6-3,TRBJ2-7,TGTGCCAGCAGCCGGGACAGGGGGCTCTACGAGCAGTACTTC,CASSRDRGLYEQYF
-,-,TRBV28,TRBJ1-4,TGTGCCAGCAGTTTGGTCAGGGTTAAAGAAAAACTGTTTTTT,CASSLVRVKEKLFF
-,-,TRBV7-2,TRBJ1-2,TGTGCCAGCAGCTTTCCGGGAGACCTGCTCTATTCTGGCTACACCTTC,CASSFPGDLLYSGYTF
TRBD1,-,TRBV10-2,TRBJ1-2,TGCGCCAGCAGTCCTTCCGCGCCGGGACAGGGGAGGGACTATGGCTACACCTTC,CASSPSAPGQGRDYGYTF
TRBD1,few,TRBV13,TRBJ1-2,TGTGCCAGCAGCCGAATCGGGACAGTCTATGGCTACACCTTC,CASSRIGTVYGYTF
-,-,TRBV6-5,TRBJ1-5,TGTGCCAGCAGTTATAGTATAGCTGGCAATCAGCCCCAGCATTTT,CASSYSIAGNQPQHF
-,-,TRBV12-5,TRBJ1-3,TGTGCTAGTGGCAAGGGGGAGGGTCTCTCTGGAAACACCATATATTTT,CASGKGEGLSGNTIYF
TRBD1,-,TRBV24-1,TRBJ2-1,TGTGCCACCAGCAGAGGGGACAGCTTCTACAATGAGCAGTTCTTC,CATSRGDSFYNEQFF
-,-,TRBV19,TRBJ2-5,TGTGCCAGTAGTATCCGGGGGACGGAGACCCAGTACTTC,CASSIRGTETQYF
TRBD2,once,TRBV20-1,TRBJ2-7,TGCAGTGCTAGTGGGGCAGGGAGGGCCTACGAGCAGTACTTC,CSASGAGRAYEQYF
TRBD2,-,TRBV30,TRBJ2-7,TGTGCCTGGGCCCCCGGCGGGGGGGCCTTCTACGAGCAGTACTTC,CAWAPGGGAFYEQYF
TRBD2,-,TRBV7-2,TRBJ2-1,TGTGCCAGCAGCCGGGGGGGACTAGCATACAATGAGCAGTTCTTC,CASSRGGLAYNEQFF
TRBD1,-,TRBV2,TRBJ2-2,TGTGCCAGCAGGACAGGTAGACAGGGGGCTCACGGGGAGCTGTTTTTT,CASRTGRQGAHGELFF
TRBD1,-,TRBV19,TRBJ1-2,TGTGCCAGTACCCTACAGGGGTCGCCCGCCCCTCTTGATGGCTACACCTTC,CASTLQGSPAPLDGYTF
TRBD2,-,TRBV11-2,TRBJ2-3,TGTGCCAGCAGCTTAGTCCCCTCGACTAGCGGGAGTGGAGATACGCAGTATTTT,CASSLVPSTSGSGDTQYF
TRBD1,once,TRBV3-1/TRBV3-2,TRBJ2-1,TGTGCCAGCAGCCAAGATTTAGGACAGGGCAATGAGCAGTTCTTC,CASSQDLGQGNEQFF
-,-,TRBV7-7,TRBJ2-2,TGTGCTAGCAGCTACGGGGAGTACACCGGGGAGCTGTTTTTT,CASSYGEYTGELFF
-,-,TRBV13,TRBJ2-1,TGTGCCAGCAGCTTAGGTACAGGAGCCAATGAGCAGTTCTTC,CASSLGTGANEQFF
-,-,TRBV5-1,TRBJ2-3,TGCGCCAGCAGCTTGACGACAGGCCCAGATACGCAGTATTTT,CASSLTTGPDTQYF
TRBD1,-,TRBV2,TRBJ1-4,TGTGCCAGCAGCGTAGACCAGGGGGCGCTTGAAAAACTGTTTTTT,CASSVDQGALEKLFF
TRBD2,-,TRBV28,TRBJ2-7,TGTGCCAGCAGTTCTGGCGGGAGAGGTGAGCAGTACTTC,CASSSGGRGEQYF
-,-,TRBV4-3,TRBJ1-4,TGCGCCAGCAGCCAAGATTGGGCAGGGATTAATGAAAAACTGTTTTTT,CASSQDWAGINEKLFF
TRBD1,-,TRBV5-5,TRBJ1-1,TGTGCCAGCAGCTTGCTGGGACAGCCTGAAGCTTTCTTT,CASSLLGQPEAFF
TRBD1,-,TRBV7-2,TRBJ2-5,TGTGCCAGCAGCCGTGGGACAGGGGAGCGAGAGACCCAGTACTTC,CASSRGTGERETQYF
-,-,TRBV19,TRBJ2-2,TGTGCCAGTAAAAGGCGGGAACCGACCGGGGAGCTGTTTTTT,CASKRREPTGELFF
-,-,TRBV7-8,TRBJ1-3,TGTGCCAGCAGCTTAGTCGAGGGTGACACCATATATTTT,CASSLVEGDTIYF
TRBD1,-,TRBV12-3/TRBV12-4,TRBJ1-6,TGTGCCAGCAAGGGGACAGGTCTTTTACCCCTCCACTTT,CASKGTGLLPLHF
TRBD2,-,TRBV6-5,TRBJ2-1,TGTGCCAGCAGTCACCTAGCGGGAGGGCGAGATGAGCAGTTCTTC,CASSHLAGGRDEQFF
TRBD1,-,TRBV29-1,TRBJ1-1,TGCAGCGTCGCCGGTAACAGGGGGCGAAATGGAGGCGGCACTGAAGCTTTCTTT,CSVAGNRGRNGGGTEAFF
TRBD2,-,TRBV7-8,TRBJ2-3,TGTGCCAGCAGTCAGGAAGGACTAGCGGGAGTTTGGTCCGCCGCAGATACGCAGTATTTT,CASSQEGLAGVWSAADTQYF
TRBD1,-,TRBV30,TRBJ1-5,TGTGCCTGGGCGGGACAGGAGAATCAGCCCCAGCATTTT,CAWAGQENQPQHF
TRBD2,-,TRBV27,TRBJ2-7,TGTGCCAGCAGCCTAGCGGGAAGGTTCTACGAGCAGTACTTC,CASSLAGRFYEQYF
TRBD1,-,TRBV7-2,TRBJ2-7,TGTGCCAGCAGCGACACCGACAGGGGGAGGAACGAGCAGTACTTC,CASSDTDRGRNEQYF
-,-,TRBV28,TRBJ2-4,TGTGCCAGCAGTTTATTCTTGCAGGGGGGTCAGTACTTC,CASSLFLQGGQYF
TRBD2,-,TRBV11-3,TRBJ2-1,TGTGCCAGCAGCTTAGGGACGGCGGGGGGCTACAATGAGCAGTTCTTC,CASSLGTAGGYNEQFF
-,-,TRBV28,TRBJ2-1,TGTGCCAGCAGTCTCCAGGTAAATGAGCAGTTCTTC,CASSLQVNEQFF
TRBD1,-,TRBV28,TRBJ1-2,TGTGCCAGCAGTTTAAAGGGGGCGAGCTATGGCTACACCTTC,CASSLKGASYGYTF
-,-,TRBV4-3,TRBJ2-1,TGCGCCAGCAGCCAAGACTCGGGAAATGAGCAGTTCTTC,CASSQDSGNEQFF